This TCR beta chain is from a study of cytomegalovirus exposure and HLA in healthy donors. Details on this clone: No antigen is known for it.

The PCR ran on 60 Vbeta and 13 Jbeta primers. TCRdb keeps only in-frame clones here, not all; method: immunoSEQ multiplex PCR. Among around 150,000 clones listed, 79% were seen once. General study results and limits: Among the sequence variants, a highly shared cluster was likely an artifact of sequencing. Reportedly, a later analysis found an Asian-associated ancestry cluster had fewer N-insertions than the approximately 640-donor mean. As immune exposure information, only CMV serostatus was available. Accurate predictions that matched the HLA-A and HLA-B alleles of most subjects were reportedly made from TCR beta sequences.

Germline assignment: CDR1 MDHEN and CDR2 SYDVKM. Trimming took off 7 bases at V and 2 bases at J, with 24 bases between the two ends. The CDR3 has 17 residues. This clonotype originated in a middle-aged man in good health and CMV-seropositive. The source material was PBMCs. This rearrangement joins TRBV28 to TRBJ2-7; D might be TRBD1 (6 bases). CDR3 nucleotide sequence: TGTGCCAGCATCCCTCAGGACGGGCGACAGGCCGCCTACGAGCAGTACTTC. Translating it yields CASIPQDGRQAAYEQYF.